This passage covers 20 T cell receptor beta chains from one sample sequenced in a study of cytomegalovirus exposure and HLA in healthy donors. PCR was performed using 60 Vbeta and 13 Jbeta primers. TCRdb's table, derived via immunoSEQ multiplex PCR, lists solely in-frame clones and lacks some. This sample yields 80,000 to 100,000 clones, of which approximately 70% are seen a single time; roughly 3.5% belongs to the top ten. Source material: PBMCs. The receptor source for this set is a man aged 40-50 years in good health and CMV-seronegative.

The gene calls are TRBV29-1 and TRBJ1-2; possibly TRBD1 for D (6 bases). The V end was cut by 4 bases, the J end by 7 bases, with 16 bases between. Germline CDR1 is SQVTM and CDR2 is ANQGSEA. The CDR3 totals 13 residues. The CDR3 spells CSVGSDRSFGYTF. The CDR3 DNA is TGCAGCGTTGGTTCGGACAGATCGTTTGGCTACACCTTC.

This chain connects TRBV19 to TRBJ1-2; 9 nucleotides align to TRBD1. CDR1 is LNHDA, CDR2 SQIVND, per germline (reference sequence). V was pared by 7 bases and J by 4 bases, with 7 bases of the junction left unmatched. This CDR3 region has 14 residues. The CDR3 nucleotides read TGTGCCAGTACTGAAAGGGACAGGGTCTATGGCTACACCTTC. Its translation: CASTERDRVYGYTF.

In the case of this clone: Mismatch with germline at one junction end may stem from a read error. The chain combines TRBV7-9 with TRBJ1-2; possibly TRBD1 for D (5 bases). CDR1 and CDR2 (germline): SEHNR, FQNEAQ (reference sequence). The CDR3 is made up of 13 amino acids. In nucleotides, the CDR3 is TGTTCCAGCAGCTTGGGGGGGAACTATGGCTACACCTTC. This encodes CSSSLGGNYGYTF.

The chain recombines TRBV6-1 with TRBJ2-7; TRBD2 matches 8 bases. The J segment lost 2 bases and the V segment lost 4 bases, leaving 1 base of the junction unmatched. The CDR3 has 13 residues. The V gene's germline CDR1 is MNHNS and CDR2 SASEGT. This chain's CDR3 is CASSAGGPYEQYF. The CDR3 DNA follows: TGTGCCAGCAGTGCGGGGGGGCCCTACGAGCAGTACTTC.

The chain couples TRBV19 to TRBJ1-3; weak D call: TRBD1 (6 bases). The ends were cut back, 7 bases at V and 0 bases at J, with 10 bases in the middle. The CDR3 has 14 amino acids. The germline V gene has CDR1 LNHDA and CDR2 SQIVND (reference sequence). The CDR3 here is CASNPGHSGNTIYF. CDR3 nucleotides: TGTGCCAGTAATCCGGGACACTCTGGAAACACCATATATTTT.

The chain links TRBV2 to TRBJ1-1; TRBD1 agrees at 12 bases. The CDR3 length is 15 residues. V was clipped by 7 bases and J by 5 bases; unmatched bases: 8. CDR1 is SNHLY and CDR2 is FYNNEI in the germline V gene. The CDR3 region is CASTGTGGPGTEAFF. CDR3 DNA sequence: TGTGCCAGCACCGGGACAGGGGGCCCGGGGACTGAAGCTTTCTTT.

V gene TRBV29-1 combines with J gene TRBJ2-1; 9 positions agree with TRBD1. The CDR3 is 15 amino acids. V gave up 3 bases and J gave up 2 bases; unmatched junction bases: 5. Per the germline V gene, CDR1 is SQVTM and CDR2 is ANQGSEA. CDR3 in DNA: TGCAGCGTTGACACTCGGGACAGGGCCTACAATGAGCAGTTCTTC. It encodes CSVDTRDRAYNEQFF.

This chain joins TRBV5-4 and TRBJ1-1, with D perhaps matching TRBD1 (5 bases). Germline V CDR1 and CDR2: SGHNT, YYREEE (reference sequence). Deletions cut 4 bases from V and 3 bases from J, with 13 bases between. The CDR3 loop spans 14 amino acids. In DNA form, the CDR3 reads TGTGCCAGCAGCGGTGGGGGGGGTGACACTGAAGCTTTCTTT. Amino acids: CASSGGGGDTEAFF. Looking up the rest from reference TRBV5-4 and TRBJ1-1 gives the full variable domain: ETGVTQSPTHLIKTRGQQVTLRCSSQSGHNTVSWYQQALGQGPQFIFQYYREEENGRGNFPPRFSGLQFPNYSSELNVNALELDDSALYLCASSGGGGDTEAFFGQGTRLTVV.

CDR3 sequence: CASSYSGGYGYTF. The CDR3 DNA sequence: TGTGCCAGCAGTTACTCGGGAGGCTATGGCTACACCTTC. V and J are TRBV6-5 and TRBJ1-2, with D hard to call. There are 13 residues in the CDR3. CDR1 is MNHEY and CDR2 is SVGAGI in the germline V gene. Trimming pared 0 bases from V and 4 bases from J, leaving 6 bases between.

The chain couples TRBV9 to TRBJ2-1; perhaps TRBD1 as D (5 bases). There are 16 residues in the CDR3. V was shortened by 1 base and J by 10 bases, with 21 bases between the two germline ends. Germline-derived CDR1 and CDR2 are SGDLS and YYNGEE. The CDR3 DNA reads TGTGCCAGCAGCGTATCACCCGACAGTAGTGGCCCCGAGCAGTTCTTC. It is translated as CASSVSPDSSGPEQFF.

J is TRBJ1-1 and V is TRBV5-5; no firm D call. Deletions cut 2 bases from V and 6 bases from J, with 5 bases between. Germline CDR1 reads SGHKS; CDR2 reads YYEKEE (reference sequence). This CDR3 is 11 amino acids long. This CDR3 is CASSFPAEAFF. The CDR3 DNA reads TGTGCCAGCAGCTTTCCCGCTGAAGCTTTCTTT.

J is TRBJ1-4 and V is TRBV7-9; D uncertain. The germline gives CDR1 SEHNR, CDR2 FQNEAQ (reference sequence). The V end lost 5 bases, the J end lost 1 base, and 14 bases lay between the germline ends. The CDR3 contains 16 residues. CDR3 nucleotide sequence: TGTGCCAGCAGCCCCTTGGAGGGAAAAACTAATGAAAAACTGTTTTTT. Amino acids: CASSPLEGKTNEKLFF.

V gene TRBV6-6 combines with J gene TRBJ1-5; D is perhaps TRBD1 (5 bases). CDR3 length: 14 residues. Germline V gene data show CDR1 as MNHNY and CDR2 as SVGAGI (reference sequence). The V and J ends lost 7 bases and 6 bases respectively, with 16 bases between them. This CDR3 is CASTLGGRGQPQHF. Here the CDR3 DNA reads TGTGCCAGCACCCTCGGGGGGAGGGGTCAGCCCCAGCATTTT.

This chain joins TRBV28 and TRBJ1-2; D might be TRBD1 (5 bases). Per the germline V gene, CDR1 is MDHEN and CDR2 is SYDVKM. V was pared by 7 bases and J by 2 bases, with 14 bases between. The length of the CDR3 is 14 residues. The CDR3 spells CASTWGGDNYGYTF. The CDR3 DNA is TGTGCCAGCACCTGGGGAGGGGACAACTATGGCTACACCTTC.

This chain uses TRBV2 with TRBJ2-7; 9 bases agree with TRBD1. CDR3 length equals 13 residues. J was trimmed by 7 bases and V by 5 bases; bases with no gene match: 6. Germline V gives CDR1 SNHLY, CDR2 FYNNEI. The CDR3 DNA reads as TGTGCCAGCAGTCCGGGACAGGGAGGGGAGCAGTACTTC. Protein sequence: CASSPGQGGEQYF.

This clone was seen once. Additional DNA sequences in this sample encode the identical CDR3. The chain is built from TRBV4-1 and TRBJ2-2; 12 positions match TRBD2. The junction had 5 bases not matched to a gene; V was cut back by 1 base and J by 8 bases. The CDR3 has 16 residues. The V gene's germline CDR1 is MGHRA and CDR2 YSYEKL. The CDR3 bases are TGCGCCAGCAGCCAAGGGAGACTAGCGGGGGTGGGGGAGCTGTTTTTT. Its protein is CASSQGRLAGVGELFF.

The chain uses TRBV28 and TRBJ2-3; 9 bases are shared with TRBD2. Germline CDR1 and CDR2: MDHEN and SYDVKM. The CDR3 contains 15 residues. The ends lost 5 bases at V and 6 bases at J; junction bases unmatched: 9. CDR3 sequence: CASSVGTSRADTQYF. The DNA of the CDR3 is TGTGCCAGCAGTGTGGGGACTAGCAGGGCCGATACGCAGTATTTT.

This clone was observed a single time. The chain uses TRBV18 and TRBJ2-7; 8 bases fit TRBD2. The CDR3 contains 20 residues. V was pared by 3 bases and J by 0 bases, with 19 bases of the junction left unmatched. Per germline, CDR1 KGHSH and CDR2 LQKENI. CDR3 amino acids: CASSPSQGGGPILSSYEQYF. The CDR3 DNA is TGTGCCAGCTCACCTTCCCAAGGCGGGGGGCCTATTCTAAGCTCCTACGAGCAGTACTTC. Together with reference TRBV18 and TRBJ2-7, the CDR3 gives the full variable domain: NAGVMQNPRHLVRRRGQEARLRCSPMKGHSHVYWYRQLPEEGLKFMVYLQKENIIDESGMPKERFSAEFPKEGPSILRIQQVVRGDSAAYFCASSPSQGGGPILSSYEQYFGPGTRLTVT.

There are a few counts of this clone. The chain combines TRBV12-5 with TRBJ2-7; D is ambiguous. Trimming removed 7 bases from V and 9 bases from J, with 7 bases in between. Germline V gene data show CDR1 as LGHNT and CDR2 as FRNRAP. This CDR3 has 9 residues. The CDR3 DNA sequence: TGTGCTAGTGCCCCTGTGCAGTACTTC. Its protein product is CASAPVQYF. Using reference TRBV12-5 and TRBJ2-7 for the parts outside the CDR3, the full variable domain is DARVTQTPRHKVTEMGQEVTMRCQPILGHNTVFWYRQTMMQGLELLAYFRNRAPLDDSGMPKDRFSAEMPDATLATLKIQPSEPRDSAVYFCASAPVQYFGPGTRLTVT.

The V and J genes are TRBV11-1 and TRBJ2-2, with D perhaps matching TRBD1 (6 bases). Germline CDR1 reads SGHAT; CDR2 reads FQDESV (reference sequence). The CDR3 loop spans 15 amino acids. The ends were cut back, 6 bases at V and 0 bases at J, with 11 bases in the middle. The CDR3 spells CASRWTASNTGELFF. The DNA of the CDR3 is TGTGCCAGCAGATGGACAGCCTCGAACACCGGGGAGCTGTTTTTT.